This T cell receptor beta chain was recovered during a study of T cell responses to AZD1222 COVID-19 vaccine. General observations from the study: Every sample of the repertoires postdated the peak T cell response. Only 5 or 6 AZD1222 recipients were seropositive at baseline. Possibly, clonal diversity was underestimated; donors were largely white British and included more females.

Remarks on this clone: Its antigen is not known.

The assay was immunoSEQ multiplex PCR, and TCRdb's table has in-frame clones only and misses some. The table shows 150,000 or so clones, with 85% to 90% occurring only once. The sequence came from an adult who received the MenACWY meningococcal vaccine as a control. The source material was peripheral blood, sampled 28 days after the second dose of the MenACWY control vaccine.

The CDR3 loop reads CAWSANRDFVGQPQHF. DNA for the CDR3: TGTGCCTGGAGTGCGAATCGGGACTTTGTAGGTCAGCCCCAGCATTTT. The chain recombines TRBV30 with TRBJ1-5, with D possibly TRBD1 on 5 matching bases. The CDR3 has 16 residues. V was trimmed by 1 base and J by 6 bases, leaving 19 bases between them. The V gene's germline CDR1 is GTSNPN and CDR2 SVGIG (reference sequence).